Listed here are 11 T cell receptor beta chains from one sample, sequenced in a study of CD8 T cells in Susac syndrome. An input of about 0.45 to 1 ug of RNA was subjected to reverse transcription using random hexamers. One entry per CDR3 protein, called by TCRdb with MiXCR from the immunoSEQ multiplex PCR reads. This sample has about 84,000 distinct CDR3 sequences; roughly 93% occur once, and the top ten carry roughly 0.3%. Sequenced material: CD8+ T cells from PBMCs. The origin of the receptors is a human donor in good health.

CDR3 sequence (DNA): TGTGCCAGCAGCACCATAACAGGGACCAATCAGCCCCAGCATTTT. It is translated as CASSTITGTNQPQHF. The chain employs TRBV21-1 and TRBJ1-5; the table assigns TRBD1, which was not confirmed against the DNA. TRBV21-1 is a pseudogene. CDR3 size: 15 residues.

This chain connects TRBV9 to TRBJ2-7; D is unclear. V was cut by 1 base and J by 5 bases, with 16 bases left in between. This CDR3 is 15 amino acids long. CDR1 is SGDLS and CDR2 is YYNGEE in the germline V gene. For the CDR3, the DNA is TGTGCCAGCAGCGTAAATGGTGATTTTGGGGACGAGCAGTACTTC. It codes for CASSVNGDFGDEQYF.

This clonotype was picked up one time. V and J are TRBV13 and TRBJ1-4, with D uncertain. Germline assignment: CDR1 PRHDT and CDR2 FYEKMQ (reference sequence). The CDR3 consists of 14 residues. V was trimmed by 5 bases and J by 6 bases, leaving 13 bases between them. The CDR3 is CASSIGFGDEKLFF. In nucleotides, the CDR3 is TGTGCCAGCAGCATCGGATTTGGGGATGAAAAACTGTTTTTT.

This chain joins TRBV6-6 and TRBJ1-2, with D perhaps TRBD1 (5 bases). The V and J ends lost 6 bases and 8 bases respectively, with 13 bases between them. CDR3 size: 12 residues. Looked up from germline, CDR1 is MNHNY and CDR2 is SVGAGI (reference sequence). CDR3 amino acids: CASRWGEGGYTF. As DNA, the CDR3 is TGTGCCAGCAGGTGGGGGGAGGGCGGCTACACCTTC.

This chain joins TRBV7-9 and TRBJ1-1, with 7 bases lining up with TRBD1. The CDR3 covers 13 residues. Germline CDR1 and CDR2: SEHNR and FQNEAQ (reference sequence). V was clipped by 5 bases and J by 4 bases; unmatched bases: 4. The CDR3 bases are TGTGCCAGCAGCCTCGGGACAGTCACTGAAGCTTTCTTT. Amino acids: CASSLGTVTEAFF.

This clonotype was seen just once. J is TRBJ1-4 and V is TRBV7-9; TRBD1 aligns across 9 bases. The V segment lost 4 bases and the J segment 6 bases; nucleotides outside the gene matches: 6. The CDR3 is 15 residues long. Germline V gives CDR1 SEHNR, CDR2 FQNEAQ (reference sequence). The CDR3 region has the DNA TGTGCCAGCAGCTCCCGGGACAGGGAGGATGAAAAACTGTTTTTT. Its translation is CASSSRDREDEKLFF.

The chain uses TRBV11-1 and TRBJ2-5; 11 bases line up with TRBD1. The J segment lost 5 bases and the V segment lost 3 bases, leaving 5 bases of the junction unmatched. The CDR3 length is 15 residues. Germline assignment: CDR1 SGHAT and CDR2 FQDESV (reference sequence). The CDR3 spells CASSFGQGALETQYF. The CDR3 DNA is TGTGCCAGCAGCTTTGGACAGGGGGCGCTGGAGACCCAGTACTTC.

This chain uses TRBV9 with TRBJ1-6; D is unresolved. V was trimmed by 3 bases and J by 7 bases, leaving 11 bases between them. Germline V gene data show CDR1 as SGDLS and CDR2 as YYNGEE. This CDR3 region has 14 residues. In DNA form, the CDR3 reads TGTGCCAGCAGCGGAGAAGGACCCAATTCACCCCTCCACTTT. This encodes CASSGEGPNSPLHF.

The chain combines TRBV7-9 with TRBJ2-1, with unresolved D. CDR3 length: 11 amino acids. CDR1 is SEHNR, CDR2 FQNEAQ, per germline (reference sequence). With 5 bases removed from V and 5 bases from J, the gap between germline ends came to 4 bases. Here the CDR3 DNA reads TGTGCCAGCAGCACCGACAATGAGCAGTTCTTC. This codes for CASSTDNEQFF.

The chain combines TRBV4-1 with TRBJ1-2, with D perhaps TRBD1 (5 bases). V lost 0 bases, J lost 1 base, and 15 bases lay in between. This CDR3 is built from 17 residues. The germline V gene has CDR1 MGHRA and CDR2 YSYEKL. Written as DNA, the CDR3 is TGCGCCAGCAGCCAAGAAGGTCGGGGCTCCCTTAACTATGGCTACACCTTC. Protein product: CASSQEGRGSLNYGYTF.

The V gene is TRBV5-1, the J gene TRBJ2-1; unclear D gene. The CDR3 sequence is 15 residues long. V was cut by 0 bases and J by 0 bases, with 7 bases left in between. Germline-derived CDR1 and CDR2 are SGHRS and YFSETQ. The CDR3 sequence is CASSLAPSSYNEQFF. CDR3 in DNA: TGCGCCAGCAGCTTGGCCCCGAGCTCCTACAATGAGCAGTTCTTC.